This T cell receptor (beta chain) was recovered during a study of T cells in Graves' hyperthyroidism and ophthalmopathy (dated by TCRdb to between 2018 and 2020). Study-level background: Peripheral blood samples were taken at initial diagnosis, before any treatment was given. TCR V-J signatures able to tell the groups apart were searched for in a discovery cohort of some 100 patients, of whom roughly 42 had Graves' ophthalmopathy and around 57 had stable Graves' hyperthyroidism. Prospective prediction of ophthalmopathy was tested in an independent validation cohort of under 20 hyperthyroidism patients and 15 to 17 patients who later progressed to ophthalmopathy. The approximately 95 discovery patients were divided at random into training and test sets in a 7:3 ratio. Thyroid tissue and blood T-cell repertoires from more than 5 Graves' hyperthyroidism patients were also compared in the study. After blood sampling, hyperthyroidism patients were treated with methimazole at a starting dose of 30 mg daily, and ophthalmopathy patients were treated with high-dose intravenous methylprednisolone. According to the paper, TCR Vbeta CDR3 sequencing was carried out on about 140 peripheral blood samples, which came from some 41 ophthalmopathy, approximately 72 hyperthyroidism and approximately 17 progressor patients. Overall study outcomes, separate from this receptor: No statistical method was used to set the sample size in advance, and investigators knew the group allocation. Most expanded thyroid clonotypes (frequency above 0.001) were also detected in blood, suggesting blood repertoires may reflect thyroid immune responses. A model built on a 13 V-J signature distinguished ophthalmopathy from stable hyperthyroidism, reaching around 87% sensitivity and about 81% specificity in cross-validation and 80%/75% in testing. During validation, the model predicted progression to ophthalmopathy a median of roughly six months ahead of onset, with more than 60% sensitivity and roughly 72% specificity.

A patient counted as having stable Graves' hyperthyroidism if no progression to ophthalmopathy occurred over 18 months of follow-up. The hyperthyroidism patients were between 18 and 65 years old and newly diagnosed, with a disease duration of less than 2 months. Exclusion was applied to patients with uncontrolled infections, other autoimmune diseases, pregnancy or lactation. Diagnoses were based on clinical symptoms, serum thyroxine and TRAb, thyroid ultrasound and orbital computed tomography. PBMCs were isolated from about 10 ml of fresh peripheral blood by Ficoll-Paque density gradient centrifugation. Trizol reagent was used to extract total RNA, and RNA quality was then checked on an Agilent 2100 Bioanalyzer. Amplification of TCR beta CDR3 regions was carried out from RNA transcripts. For the first round of RT-PCR on the TCR CDR3, the HTBI primer set was used together with the Qiagen OneStep RT-PCR kit. The libraries were constructed in a second round of multiplex PCR and then size-selected and purified. Paired-end sequencing of the libraries was performed with 100 bp reads on an Illumina HiSeq2000. From the authors' description of their analysis: SOAPnuke was used to process the raw data, with reads discarded if the reads contained adapters or uncalled bases, had a mean Phred below 15, or lacked an exact constant-primer or identifier match. High-quality paired reads were merged with COPE v1.2.5, and unique nucleotide sequences were defined as clonotypes. Clonotypes were aligned to IMGT TRBV, TRBD and TRBJ reference segments using MiTCR v1.1. Analysis was restricted to V-J combinations with a frequency above 0.0001, which covered 99.2% of repertoires. The TCS score was defined as the ratio of F50 (clonal expansion) to E x V (chaos), calculated using BLOSUM62-based TCRdist between CDR3 peptides within each V-J. Welch's t-statistics and random forest reduced 500 to 650 V-J features to roughly 13, which were used in a naive Bayes classifier (R e1071). The public reads were reanalyzed by TCRdb: fastp trimming at Q25, MiXCR alignment, in-frame beta chains only. CDR3 protein sequences are deduplicated, and each keeps its most common genes and DNA. TCRdb, not the original authors, processed these V and J calls. This sample lists hundreds of thousands of distinct CDR3 sequences; 14% were detected once. The top ten hold 10% of the sample.

The germline V gene yields SNHLY for CDR1 and FYNNEI for CDR2. The cysteine opens and the phenylalanine closes a CDR3 of 16 amino acids. The retained sequence is limited to the CDR3, 48 bases, with the frame set at the first base. V loses 0 bases of germline sequence and J loses 5 bases, and the interval between the two ends is 15 bases. Remarks on this clonotype: It lacks a known antigen. The record has no base qualities; no much larger clone is one base away.

The clonotype comes from a young woman with Graves' hyperthyroidism. The sequencing sample was made of blood. The V and J genes are TRBV2 and TRBJ2-3; no D gene call is confident. The DNA sequence is TGTGCCAGCAGTGAAGCCGAAATACAATGGGGAGATACGCAGTATTTT. Translation gives CASSEAEIQWGDTQYF.